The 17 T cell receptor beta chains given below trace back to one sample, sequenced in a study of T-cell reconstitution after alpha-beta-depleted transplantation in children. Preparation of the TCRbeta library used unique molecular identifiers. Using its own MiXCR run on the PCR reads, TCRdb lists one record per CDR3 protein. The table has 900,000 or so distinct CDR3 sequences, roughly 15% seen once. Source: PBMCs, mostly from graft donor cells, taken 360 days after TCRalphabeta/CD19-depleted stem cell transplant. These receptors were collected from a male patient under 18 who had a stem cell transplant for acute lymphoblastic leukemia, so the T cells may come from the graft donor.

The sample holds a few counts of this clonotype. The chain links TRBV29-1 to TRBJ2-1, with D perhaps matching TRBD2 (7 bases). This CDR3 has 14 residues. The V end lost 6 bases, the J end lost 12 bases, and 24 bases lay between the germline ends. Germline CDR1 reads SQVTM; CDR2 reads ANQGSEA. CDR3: CSVYLAVPRGGQFF. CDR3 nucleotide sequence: TGCAGCGTCTATCTAGCGGTCCCTCGAGGGGGGCAGTTCTTC.

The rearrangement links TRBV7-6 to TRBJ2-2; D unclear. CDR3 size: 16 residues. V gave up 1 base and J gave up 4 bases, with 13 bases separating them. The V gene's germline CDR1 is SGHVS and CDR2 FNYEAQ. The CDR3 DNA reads TGTGCCAGCAGCTTAGAGGCAACCGGCTTCACCGGGGAGCTGTTTTTT. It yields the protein CASSLEATGFTGELFF.

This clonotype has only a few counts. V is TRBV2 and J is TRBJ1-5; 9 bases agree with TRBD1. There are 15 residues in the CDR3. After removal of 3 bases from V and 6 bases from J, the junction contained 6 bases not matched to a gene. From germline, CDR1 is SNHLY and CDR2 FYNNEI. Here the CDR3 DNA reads TGTGCCAGCAGTGATAGGGACAGGGAGGGTCAGCCCCAGCATTTT. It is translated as CASSDRDREGQPQHF.

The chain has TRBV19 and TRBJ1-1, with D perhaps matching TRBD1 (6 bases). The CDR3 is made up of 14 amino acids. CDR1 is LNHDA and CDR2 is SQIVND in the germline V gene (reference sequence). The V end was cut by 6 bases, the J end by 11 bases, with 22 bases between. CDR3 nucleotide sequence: TGTGCCAGTAGCCCCGGGGGCTTCAGAACTTGGGCTTTCTTT. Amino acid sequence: CASSPGGFRTWAFF.

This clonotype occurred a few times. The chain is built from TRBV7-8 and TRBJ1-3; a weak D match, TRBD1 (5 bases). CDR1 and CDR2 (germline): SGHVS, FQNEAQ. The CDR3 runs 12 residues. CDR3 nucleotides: TGTGCTCTGGTGGGGACTTCAAACACCATATATTTT. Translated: CALVGTSNTIYF.

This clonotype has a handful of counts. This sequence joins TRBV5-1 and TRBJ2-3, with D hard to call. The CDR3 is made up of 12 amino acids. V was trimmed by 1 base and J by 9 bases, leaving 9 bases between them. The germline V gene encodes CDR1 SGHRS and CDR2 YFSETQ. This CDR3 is CASSLQYRTQYF. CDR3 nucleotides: TGCGCCAGCAGCTTGCAATATAGAACGCAGTATTTT.

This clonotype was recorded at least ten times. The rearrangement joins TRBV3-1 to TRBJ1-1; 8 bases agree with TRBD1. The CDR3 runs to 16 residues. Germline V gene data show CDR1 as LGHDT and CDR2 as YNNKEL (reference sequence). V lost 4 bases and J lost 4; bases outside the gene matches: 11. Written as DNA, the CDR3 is TGTGCCAGCAGCCCACTGACCGGGACAGGCCTCACTGAAGCTTTCTTT. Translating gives CASSPLTGTGLTEAFF.

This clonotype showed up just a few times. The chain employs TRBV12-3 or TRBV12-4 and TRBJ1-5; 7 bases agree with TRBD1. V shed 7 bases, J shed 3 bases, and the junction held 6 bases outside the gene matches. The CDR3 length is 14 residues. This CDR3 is CASTPGQPNQPQHF. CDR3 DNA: TGTGCCAGCACCCCGGGACAGCCCAATCAGCCCCAGCATTTT.

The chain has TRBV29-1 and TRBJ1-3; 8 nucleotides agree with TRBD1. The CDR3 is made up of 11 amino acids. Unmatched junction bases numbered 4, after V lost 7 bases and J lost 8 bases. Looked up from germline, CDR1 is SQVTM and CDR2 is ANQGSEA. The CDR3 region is CSARQGHTIYF. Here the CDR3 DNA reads TGCAGCGCACGACAGGGGCACACCATATATTTT. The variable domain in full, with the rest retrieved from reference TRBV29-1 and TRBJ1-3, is SAVISQKPSRDICQRGTSLTIQCQVDSQVTMMFWYRQQPGQSLTLIATANQGSEATYESGFVIDKFPISRPNLTFSTLTVSNMSPEDSSIYLCSARQGHTIYFGEGSWLTVV.

CDR3 residues: CSVLSPSGGLYNEQFF. The CDR3 DNA reads TGCAGCGTTCTGTCGCCTAGCGGGGGGCTCTACAATGAGCAGTTCTTC. V gene TRBV29-1 combines with J gene TRBJ2-1; 11 bases line up with TRBD2. The germline CDR1 and CDR2 sequences are SQVTM and ANQGSEA. V trimming: 5 bases; J trimming: 3 bases; junction bases outside the gene matches: 9. The CDR3 totals 16 residues.

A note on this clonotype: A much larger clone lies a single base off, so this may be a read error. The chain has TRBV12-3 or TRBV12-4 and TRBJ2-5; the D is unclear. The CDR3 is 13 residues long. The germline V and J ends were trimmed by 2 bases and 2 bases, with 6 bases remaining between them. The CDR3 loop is CASSLRAQETQYF. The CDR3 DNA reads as TGTGCCAGCAGTTTACGGGCACAAGAGACCCAGTACTTC.

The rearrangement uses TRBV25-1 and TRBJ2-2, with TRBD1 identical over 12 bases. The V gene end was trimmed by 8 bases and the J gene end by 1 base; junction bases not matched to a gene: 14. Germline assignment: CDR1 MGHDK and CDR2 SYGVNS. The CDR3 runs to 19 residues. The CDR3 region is CASPQWYGTGGQNTGELFF. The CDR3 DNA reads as TGTGCCAGCCCGCAATGGTACGGGACAGGGGGCCAGAACACCGGGGAGCTGTTTTTT.

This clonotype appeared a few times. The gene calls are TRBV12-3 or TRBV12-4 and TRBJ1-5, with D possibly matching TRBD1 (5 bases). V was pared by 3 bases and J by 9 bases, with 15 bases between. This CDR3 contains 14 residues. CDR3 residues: CASSLAEGLRPQHF. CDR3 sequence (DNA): TGTGCCAGCAGTTTGGCGGAGGGGTTGCGGCCCCAGCATTTT.

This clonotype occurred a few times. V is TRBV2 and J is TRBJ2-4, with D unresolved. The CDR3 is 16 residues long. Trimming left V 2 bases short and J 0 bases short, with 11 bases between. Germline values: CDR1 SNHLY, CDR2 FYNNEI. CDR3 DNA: TGTGCCAGCAGTGAACAGATCATACTAGCCAAAAACATTCAGTACTTC. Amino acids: CASSEQIILAKNIQYF.

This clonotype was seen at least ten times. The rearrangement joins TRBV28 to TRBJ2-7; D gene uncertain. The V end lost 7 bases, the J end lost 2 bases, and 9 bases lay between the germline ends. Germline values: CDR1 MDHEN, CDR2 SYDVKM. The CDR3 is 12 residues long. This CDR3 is CASTNPPYEQYF. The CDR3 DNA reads TGTGCCAGCACGAACCCCCCCTACGAGCAGTACTTC.

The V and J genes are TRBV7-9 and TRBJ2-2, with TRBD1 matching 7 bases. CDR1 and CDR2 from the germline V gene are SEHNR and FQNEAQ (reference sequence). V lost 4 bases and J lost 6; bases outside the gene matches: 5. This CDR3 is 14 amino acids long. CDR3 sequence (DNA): TGTGCCAGCAGCTATGGGACAGACTCCGGGGAGCTGTTTTTT. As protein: CASSYGTDSGELFF.

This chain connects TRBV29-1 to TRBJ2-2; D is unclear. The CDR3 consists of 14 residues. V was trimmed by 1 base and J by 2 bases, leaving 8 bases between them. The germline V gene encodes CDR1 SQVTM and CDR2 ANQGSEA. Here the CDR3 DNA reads TGCAGCGTTGAAGTAGGCTTTAACACCGGGGAGCTGTTTTTT. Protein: CSVEVGFNTGELFF.